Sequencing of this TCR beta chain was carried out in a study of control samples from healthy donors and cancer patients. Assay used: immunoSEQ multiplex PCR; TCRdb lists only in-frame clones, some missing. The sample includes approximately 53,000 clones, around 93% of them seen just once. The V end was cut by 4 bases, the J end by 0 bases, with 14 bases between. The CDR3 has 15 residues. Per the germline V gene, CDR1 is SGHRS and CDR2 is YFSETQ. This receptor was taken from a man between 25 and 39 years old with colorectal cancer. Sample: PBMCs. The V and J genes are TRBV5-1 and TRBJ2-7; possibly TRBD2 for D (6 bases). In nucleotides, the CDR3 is TGCGCCAGCAGCCGGCGGGGTGCCTTCTCCTACGAGCAGTACTTC. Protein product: CASSRRGAFSYEQYF.